These 27 T cell receptor beta chains came from one sample sequenced in a study of T cells after yellow fever vaccination. TCRdb re-called the 5' RACE reads with MiXCR, one entry per CDR3 protein. The repertoire has about 400,000 distinct CDR3 sequences, over 5% of them found once; the top ten carry approximately 15%. The sample here was PBMCs, taken 5 days after the yellow fever booster vaccination. These receptors originate from a man aged 25 to 40 who received the YFV17D yellow fever vaccine.

The chain employs TRBV7-2 and TRBJ2-3; 11 bases map to TRBD2. The CDR3 spans 15 residues. The V segment lost 1 base and the J segment 6 bases; nucleotides outside the gene matches: 3. The germline CDR1 and CDR2 sequences are SGHTA and FQGNSA. CDR3 in DNA: TGTGCCAGCAGCTTAGGACTAGCGGGACTCGATACGCAGTATTTT. Amino acids: CASSLGLAGLDTQYF.

This clonotype was found a few times. The chain couples TRBV14 to TRBJ2-5; D is possibly TRBD2 (6 bases). Trimming stripped 4 bases from V and 7 bases from J, with 13 bases between. Germline V lookup: CDR1 SGHDN, CDR2 FVKESK. The CDR3 runs 13 residues. The CDR3 sequence: CASSLRLVTTQYF. CDR3 bases: TGTGCCAGCAGCCTTAGACTAGTCACGACCCAGTACTTC. Complete variable domain (other parts from reference TRBV14 and TRBJ2-5): EAGVTQFPSHSVIEKGQTVTLRCDPISGHDNLYWYRRVMGKEIKFLLHFVKESKQDESGMPNNRFLAERTGGTYSTLKVQPAELEDSGVYFCASSLRLVTTQYFGPGTRLLVL.

This clonotype was observed many times. The chain recombines TRBV3-1 with TRBJ1-1; D gene ambiguous. This CDR3 has 14 residues. From germline, CDR1 is LGHDT and CDR2 YNNKEL (reference sequence). With 1 base removed from V and 4 bases from J, the gap between germline ends came to 10 bases. The CDR3 here is CASSQVAGSTEAFF. The CDR3 DNA follows: TGTGCCAGCAGCCAAGTCGCTGGGTCCACTGAAGCTTTCTTT.

The gene calls are TRBV20-1 and TRBJ2-2, with D possibly TRBD2 on 6 matching bases. V was pared by 3 bases and J by 4 bases, with 12 bases between. CDR3 size: 14 residues. Germline V gene data show CDR1 as DFQATT and CDR2 as SNEGSKA (reference sequence). CDR3 nucleotides: TGCAGTGCTAGGAAGGCGGGATTCACCGGGGAGCTGTTTTTT. It codes for CSARKAGFTGELFF.

This clonotype was detected a few times. The V and J genes are TRBV2 and TRBJ1-6; 9 bases are a match to TRBD1. Looked up from germline, CDR1 is SNHLY and CDR2 is FYNNEI. The length of the CDR3 is 16 residues. Losses at the gene ends were 6 bases for V and 9 bases for J; bases not matched to a gene: 12. CDR3 in amino acids: CASRKEQGATGSPLHF. The DNA of the CDR3 is TGTGCCAGCAGGAAGGAACAGGGGGCCACGGGTTCACCCCTCCACTTT. Based on the CDR3 plus reference TRBV2 and TRBJ1-6, the full variable domain is EPEVTQTPSHQVTQMGQEVILRCVPISNHLYFYWYRQILGQKVEFLVSFYNNEISEKSEIFDDQFSVERPDGSNFTLKIRSTKLEDSAMYFCASRKEQGATGSPLHFGNGTRLTVT.

The rearrangement joins TRBV29-1 to TRBJ2-1; D is uncertain. CDR1 is SQVTM, CDR2 ANQGSEA, per germline. The V gene lost 7 bases and the J gene lost 7 bases, with 17 bases spanning the gap. The CDR3 totals 13 residues. The CDR3: CSAKPGPSNEQFF. The CDR3 nucleotides read TGCAGCGCAAAGCCGGGCCCCTCAAATGAGCAGTTCTTC.

This clonotype has at least ten counts. The rearrangement links TRBV5-4 to TRBJ2-1, with D possibly matching TRBD2 (5 bases). Trimming cost V 0 bases and J 2 bases, with 21 bases left between them. The germline CDR1 and CDR2 sequences are SGHNT and YYREEE (reference sequence). CDR3 length: 19 residues. In DNA form, the CDR3 reads TGTGCCAGCAGCTTGGCCGACTTATCGGCCGGGATCACCTACAATGAGCAGTTCTTC. Amino acid sequence: CASSLADLSAGITYNEQFF.

The J gene is TRBJ2-1, the V gene TRBV5-1; TRBD1 agrees at 11 bases. V shed 4 bases and J 6 bases; nucleotides not matched to a gene: 3. Germline V gene data show CDR1 as SGHRS and CDR2 as YFSETQ. This CDR3 is built from 14 residues. CDR3 loop: CASSGGQGGNEQFF. The CDR3 region has the DNA TGCGCCAGCAGCGGGGGACAGGGGGGCAATGAGCAGTTCTTC.

This clonotype appeared a few times. The gene calls are TRBV10-3 and TRBJ2-1, with 8 bases lining up with TRBD2. In germline, CDR1 is ENHRY, CDR2 SYGVKD. V gave up 2 bases and J gave up 4 bases; unmatched junction bases: 4. The length of the CDR3 is 15 residues. The CDR3 loop reads CAISEAGTSYNEQFF. The CDR3 DNA reads as TGTGCCATCAGTGAGGCCGGGACTAGTTACAATGAGCAGTTCTTC.

Ten or more counts support this clonotype. The chain joins TRBV28 to TRBJ2-7; no reliable D call. The CDR3 loop spans 15 amino acids. Deletions cut 4 bases from V and 5 bases from J, with 18 bases between. From germline, CDR1 is MDHEN and CDR2 SYDVKM. CDR3 nucleotide sequence: TGTGCCAGCAGTTCATCGGGTGATGGTGGGAACGAGCAGTACTTC. This sequence encodes CASSSSGDGGNEQYF.

The rearrangement links TRBV29-1 to TRBJ2-7, with no clear D. Germline CDR1 reads SQVTM; CDR2 reads ANQGSEA. CDR3 length equals 13 residues. V lost 3 bases to trimming and J lost 3 bases, with 12 bases between them. In DNA form, the CDR3 reads TGCAGCGTTGAGGCGGTTGGCAGCTACGAGCAGTACTTC. Amino acids: CSVEAVGSYEQYF.

This chain links TRBV6-2 or TRBV6-3 with TRBJ2-5; no clear D. CDR1 MNHEY and CDR2 SVGEGT come from the germline V gene. The V end was cut by 0 bases, the J end by 2 bases, with 16 bases between. The CDR3 is 17 residues long. The DNA of the CDR3 is TGTGCCAGCAGTTACTCGATGACCAACGGACGTCAAGAGACCCAGTACTTC. Protein product: CASSYSMTNGRQETQYF.

The V and J genes are TRBV5-6 and TRBJ2-2, with TRBD1 as a possible D gene (6 bases). This CDR3 is built from 17 residues. The germline V gene has CDR1 SGHDT and CDR2 YYEEEE. V was clipped by 0 bases and J by 2 bases, with 14 bases between them. The CDR3 loop reads CASSLGPGAQNTGELFF. The CDR3 DNA is TGTGCCAGCAGCTTGGGCCCAGGGGCCCAAAACACCGGGGAGCTGTTTTTT.

This clonotype was counted many times. The DNA of the CDR3 is TGTGCCAGCAGTTTGAAGGGGCCCCAGCATTTT. Translated: CASSLKGPQHF. This chain joins TRBV12-3 or TRBV12-4 and TRBJ1-5; D uncertain. The CDR3 is 11 amino acids. Trimming pared 3 bases from V and 9 bases from J, leaving 6 bases between.

In its sample, this clonotype was seen a few times. The chain links TRBV29-1 to TRBJ2-2, with 7 nucleotides matching TRBD1. Germline assignment: CDR1 SQVTM and CDR2 ANQGSEA. With 7 bases clipped from V and 5 bases from J, the junction kept 7 bases outside the gene matches. This CDR3 contains 13 residues. The CDR3 coding sequence is TGCAGCGCGAAAAAACAGGGGACCGGGGAGCTGTTTTTT. Its protein product is CSAKKQGTGELFF.

Concerning this clonotype itself: A junction boundary mismatches the germline segment, possibly from a read error. This sequence joins TRBV24-1 and TRBJ2-1; 8 nucleotides line up with TRBD1. Looked up from germline, CDR1 is KGHDR and CDR2 is SFDVKD. The CDR3 consists of 16 residues. The CDR3 DNA follows: TGTGCCACCAGTGATCGGACAGGGAGCTCCTGCAATGAGCAGTTCTTC. Amino acids: CATSDRTGSSCNEQFF.

This clonotype was picked up many times. This chain connects TRBV20-1 to TRBJ2-7; 8 bases map to TRBD2. The CDR3 consists of 15 residues. Germline assignment: CDR1 DFQATT and CDR2 SNEGSKA (reference sequence). Germline trimming cut 0 bases from V and 3 bases from J; bases unmatched to any gene: 7. As DNA, the CDR3 is TGCAGTGCTAGAGAATTCGGGAGGGAGCGCTACGAGCAGTACTTC. Protein: CSAREFGRERYEQYF.

A few counts support this clonotype. V gene TRBV11-1 combines with J gene TRBJ2-3; 10 bases match TRBD2. Germline values: CDR1 SGHAT, CDR2 FQDESV (reference sequence). The junction had 11 bases not matched to a gene; V was cut back by 1 base and J by 1 base. The CDR3 extends over 19 amino acids. The CDR3 region is CASSLGRLAGKKGTDTQYF. CDR3 nucleotide sequence: TGTGCCAGCAGCTTAGGTCGACTAGCGGGTAAAAAAGGCACAGATACGCAGTATTTT.

This clonotype was recorded a few times. J is TRBJ1-2 and V is TRBV19; D is undetermined. The CDR3 sequence is 11 residues long. The V gene's germline CDR1 is LNHDA and CDR2 SQIVND (reference sequence). V shed 7 bases and J shed 6 bases, with 9 bases lying between them. The CDR3: CASTGSHGYTF. The CDR3 DNA reads as TGTGCCAGTACCGGCAGTCATGGCTACACCTTC.

This clonotype was counted between two and nine times. V is TRBV9 and J is TRBJ2-1; TRBD2 is a possible D gene (6 bases). Looked up from germline, CDR1 is SGDLS and CDR2 is YYNGEE. Trimming took off 3 bases at V and 4 bases at J, with 17 bases between the two ends. The CDR3 loop spans 16 amino acids. The CDR3 DNA is TGTGCCAGCAGCGCTTTCGGCCGGGAGTATTACAATGAGCAGTTCTTC. Its translation: CASSAFGREYYNEQFF.

This clonotype occurred many times. The chain joins TRBV7-9 to TRBJ1-1; perhaps TRBD1 as D (5 bases). CDR1 and CDR2 from the germline V gene are SEHNR and FQNEAQ (reference sequence). The CDR3 has 15 amino acids. Trimming stripped 1 base from V and 6 bases from J, with 15 bases between. The DNA of the CDR3 is TGTGCCAGCAGCTTAGAGAATCAGGGAATCGCTGAAGCTTTCTTT. Protein product: CASSLENQGIAEAFF.

J is TRBJ2-5 and V is TRBV6-1; 14 bases fit TRBD2. The CDR3 consists of 15 residues. CDR1 and CDR2 (germline): MNHNS, SASEGT. V shed 5 bases, J shed 7 bases, and the junction held 6 bases outside the gene matches. CDR3 in amino acids: CASSLGLAGGGTQYF. In nucleotides, the CDR3 is TGTGCCAGCAGTCTCGGACTAGCGGGAGGCGGGACCCAGTACTTC.

J is TRBJ1-5 and V is TRBV19; 7 bases fit TRBD1. This CDR3 comprises 16 residues. Germline lookup yields CDR1 LNHDA and CDR2 SQIVND (reference sequence). Losses at the gene ends were 3 bases for V and 5 bases for J; bases not matched to a gene: 10. In nucleotides, the CDR3 is TGTGCCAGTAGTATCAGGGGGACCCCAGGGGATCAGCCCCAGCATTTT. Its translation: CASSIRGTPGDQPQHF.

This clonotype was seen more than once but under ten times. The rearrangement links TRBV28 to TRBJ2-7; D not resolved. Trimming pared 2 bases from V and 7 bases from J, leaving 6 bases between. The CDR3 length is 11 residues. The germline gives CDR1 MDHEN, CDR2 SYDVKM. Written as DNA, the CDR3 is TGTGCCAGCAGTTTACGGTTTGAGCAGTACTTC. It is translated as CASSLRFEQYF. The full variable domain, with the rest looked up from reference TRBV28 and TRBJ2-7, is DVKVTQSSRYLVKRTGEKVFLECVQDMDHENMFWYRQDPGLGLRLIYFSYDVKMKEKGDIPEGYSVSREKKERFSLILESASTNQTSMYLCASSLRFEQYFGPGTRLTVT.

This clonotype showed up many times. The V gene is TRBV7-2, the J gene TRBJ2-1; TRBD2 matches at 7 bases. V trimming: 5 bases; J trimming: 15 bases; junction bases outside the gene matches: 10. The germline V gene encodes CDR1 SGHTA and CDR2 FQGNSA. CDR3 length equals 12 residues. CDR3 in DNA: TGTGCCAGCAGCCTCTTCGGAGGGAGGGGGTTCTTC. It specifies CASSLFGGRGFF.

The CDR3 nucleotides read TGCAGTGCTAGAGACGGGACTAGCAGAAACATTCAGTACTTC. This gives the protein CSARDGTSRNIQYF. The chain recombines TRBV20-1 with TRBJ2-4; TRBD2 aligns across 9 bases. This CDR3 comprises 14 residues. Germline trimming cut 0 bases from V and 6 bases from J; bases unmatched to any gene: 3. Germline CDR1 is DFQATT and CDR2 is SNEGSKA (reference sequence).

This clonotype has just a few counts. The chain links TRBV7-8 to TRBJ2-1, with 8 bases matching TRBD2. The CDR3 extends over 17 amino acids. Germline V gene lookup returns CDR1 SGHVS and CDR2 FQNEAQ. After removal of 2 bases from V and 7 bases from J, the junction contained 13 bases not matched to a gene. This chain's CDR3 is CASSLFTRAGVSNEQFF. The CDR3 DNA reads TGTGCCAGCAGCTTATTTACCCGAGCGGGAGTGTCTAATGAGCAGTTCTTC.